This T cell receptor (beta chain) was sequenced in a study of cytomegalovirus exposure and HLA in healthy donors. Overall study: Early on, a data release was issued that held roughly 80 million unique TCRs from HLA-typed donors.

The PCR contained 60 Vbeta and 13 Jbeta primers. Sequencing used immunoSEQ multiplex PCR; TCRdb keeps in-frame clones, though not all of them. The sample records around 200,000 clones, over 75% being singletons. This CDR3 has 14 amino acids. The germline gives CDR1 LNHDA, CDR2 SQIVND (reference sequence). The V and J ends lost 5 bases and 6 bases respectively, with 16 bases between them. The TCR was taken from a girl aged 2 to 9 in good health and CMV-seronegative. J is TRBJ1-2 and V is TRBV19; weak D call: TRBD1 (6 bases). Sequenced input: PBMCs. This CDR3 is CASSFGQGIDGYTF. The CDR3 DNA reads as TGTGCCAGTAGTTTCGGGCAGGGGATTGATGGCTACACCTTC.